Following are 25 T cell receptor beta chains from one sample sequenced in a study of T cell changes during pregnancy in multiple sclerosis. Data came from immunoSEQ multiplex PCR; TCRdb stores just in-frame clones and leaves some out. The sample lists tens of thousands of clones; around 92% were seen once. The material was peripheral blood, obtained before pregnancy. All receptors come from a female donor with multiple sclerosis, enrolled in a pregnancy study.

The chain is built from TRBV29-1 and TRBJ1-2, with a possible D match to TRBD1 (6 bases). The CDR3 contains 12 residues. The germline gives CDR1 SQVTM, CDR2 ANQGSEA. The V gene lost 7 bases and the J gene lost 8 bases, with 17 bases spanning the gap. CDR3 bases: TGCAGCGCCCAGGGGCAGGGGAAAGGCTACACCTTC. This encodes CSAQGQGKGYTF.

This rearrangement joins TRBV7-6 to TRBJ2-2; possible D gene TRBD2, 5 bases. This CDR3 has 13 residues. CDR1 and CDR2 (germline): SGHVS, FNYEAQ. V lost 2 bases to trimming and J lost 6 bases, with 7 bases between them. The CDR3 region is CASSLSEAGELFF. Here the CDR3 DNA reads TGTGCCAGCAGCTTATCGGAGGCCGGGGAGCTGTTTTTT.

CDR3: CASSPGQSMNTEAFF. The CDR3, as DNA: TGTGCCAGCAGTCCGGGACAAAGCATGAACACTGAAGCTTTCTTT. The chain combines TRBV6-1 with TRBJ1-1; D may be TRBD1 (6 bases). The CDR3 is made up of 15 amino acids. Trimming took 5 bases from V and 0 from J, leaving 13 bases between them. Germline lookup yields CDR1 MNHNS and CDR2 SASEGT.

This chain uses TRBV27 with TRBJ2-2; 12 bases match TRBD2. The V segment lost 5 bases and the J segment 0 bases; nucleotides outside the gene matches: 7. The CDR3 extends over 18 amino acids. Germline CDR1 reads MNHEY; CDR2 reads SMNVEV (reference sequence). The CDR3: CASSPWTSGVPNTGELFF. The CDR3 DNA reads as TGTGCCAGCAGTCCATGGACTAGCGGGGTACCGAACACCGGGGAGCTGTTTTTT.

The rearrangement links TRBV19 to TRBJ1-1, with 9 bases fitting TRBD1. The CDR3 length is 17 residues. Germline CDR1 LNHDA, CDR2 SQIVND (reference sequence). V shed 1 base, J shed 0 bases, and the junction held 6 bases outside the gene matches. CDR3 bases: TGTGCCAGTAGTATAGCCCGGGACAGGGCAATGAACACTGAAGCTTTCTTT. This codes for CASSIARDRAMNTEAFF.

The rearrangement links TRBV7-2 to TRBJ2-3; TRBD2 matches 7 bases. This CDR3 has 17 residues. V lost 5 bases, J lost 5 bases, and 16 bases stayed unmatched. Germline V gene sequence: CDR1 SGHTA, CDR2 FQGNSA. CDR3 bases: TGTGCCAGCAGCCTTACGCAGCAGCGGGGCATGGGAGATACGCAGTATTTT. As protein: CASSLTQQRGMGDTQYF.

The chain links TRBV25-1 to TRBJ2-1; TRBD2 agrees at 9 bases. Germline V gene data show CDR1 as MGHDK and CDR2 as SYGVNS. The CDR3 runs 17 residues. Unmatched junction bases numbered 8, after V lost 0 bases and J lost 5 bases. DNA of the CDR3: TGTGCCAGCAGTGAATACTTCCCAGCGGGGGGAAACAATGAGCAGTTCTTC. Protein: CASSEYFPAGGNNEQFF.

This clone was detected only a few times. V usage is TRBV5-6 and J usage is TRBJ1-5; 7 bases match TRBD1. Germline V CDR1 and CDR2: SGHDT, YYEEEE. This CDR3 spans 12 amino acids. V dropped 4 bases and J dropped 6; count of bases not matched to a gene: 1. CDR3 residues: CASSRQGQPQHF. In DNA form, the CDR3 reads TGTGCCAGCAGCCGACAGGGTCAGCCCCAGCATTTT. The entire variable domain, with the rest obtained from reference TRBV5-6 and TRBJ1-5, is as follows: DAGVTQSPTHLIKTRGQQVTLRCSPKSGHDTVSWYQQALGQGPQFIFQYYEEEERQRGNFPDRFSGHQFPNYSSELNVNALLLGDSALYLCASSRQGQPQHFGDGTRLSIL.

The chain joins TRBV5-6 to TRBJ2-3, with a weak D call TRBD1 (6 bases). The germline V and J ends were trimmed by 5 bases and 5 bases, with 12 bases remaining between them. Per germline, CDR1 SGHDT and CDR2 YYEEEE. The CDR3 is 13 amino acids. Here the CDR3 reads CASSPGVRDTQYF. The CDR3 DNA sequence: TGTGCCAGCAGTCCAGGGGTCCGAGATACGCAGTATTTT. The full variable domain, with the rest looked up from reference TRBV5-6 and TRBJ2-3, is DAGVTQSPTHLIKTRGQQVTLRCSPKSGHDTVSWYQQALGQGPQFIFQYYEEEERQRGNFPDRFSGHQFPNYSSELNVNALLLGDSALYLCASSPGVRDTQYFGPGTRLTVL.

The V gene is TRBV29-1, the J gene TRBJ2-7, with 7 nucleotides matching TRBD1. Germline CDR1 reads SQVTM; CDR2 reads ANQGSEA. After removal of 0 bases from V and 3 bases from J, the junction contained 5 bases not matched to a gene. This CDR3 has 14 amino acids. CDR3 residues: CSVEDPDRVYEQYF. CDR3 coding DNA: TGCAGCGTTGAAGACCCCGACAGGGTCTACGAGCAGTACTTC.

J is TRBJ2-2 and V is TRBV9; tentatively, D is TRBD1 (5 bases). The CDR3 is made up of 15 amino acids. CDR1 and CDR2 from the germline V gene are SGDLS and YYNGEE. V was pared by 0 bases and J by 6 bases, with 12 bases between. The CDR3 coding sequence is TGTGCCAGCAGCGTAGATGGCAGGGTGGCCGGGGAGCTGTTTTTT. It codes for CASSVDGRVAGELFF.

A single count supports this clone. V is TRBV6-5 and J is TRBJ2-1, with a possible D match to TRBD2 (6 bases). CDR3 size: 14 residues. The germline V and J ends were trimmed by 5 bases and 4 bases, with 12 bases remaining between them. Germline CDR1 is MNHEY and CDR2 is SVGAGI. The CDR3 is CASSPRDLYNEQFF. The CDR3, as DNA: TGTGCCAGCAGTCCGCGGGACCTATACAATGAGCAGTTCTTC.

The rearrangement uses TRBV30 and TRBJ2-5, with 10 bases identical to TRBD1. Trimming cost V 5 bases and J 5 bases; bases outside gene matches: 5. Germline V CDR1 and CDR2: GTSNPN, SVGIG (reference sequence). The CDR3 consists of 13 residues. Written as DNA, the CDR3 is TGTGCCTGGGAGGGACAGGGGTCGGAGACCCAGTACTTC. This gives the protein CAWEGQGSETQYF.

The CDR3 here is CASSQNAEAGADETQYF. Written as DNA, the CDR3 is TGCGCCAGCAGCCAAAACGCAGAGGCGGGGGCAGATGAGACCCAGTACTTC. The chain carries TRBV4-1 and TRBJ2-5; perhaps TRBD2 as D (7 bases). Looked up from germline, CDR1 is MGHRA and CDR2 is YSYEKL. Trimming took 2 bases from V and 5 from J, leaving 21 bases between them. The length of the CDR3 is 17 residues.

The chain couples TRBV6-5 to TRBJ2-1; 11 nucleotides agree with TRBD2. CDR3 length equals 15 residues. Trimming at V came to 6 bases and at J to 6 bases, leaving 7 bases not matched to a gene. Germline V gene lookup returns CDR1 MNHEY and CDR2 SVGAGI. The CDR3 DNA reads as TGTGCCAGCAGCGTACTAGCGGGGGCCCGCAATGAGCAGTTCTTC. This sequence encodes CASSVLAGARNEQFF.

This sequence joins TRBV6-5 and TRBJ2-7, with D perhaps matching TRBD1 (7 bases). Germline V lookup: CDR1 MNHEY, CDR2 SVGAGI. The CDR3 spans 14 residues. The germline V and J ends were trimmed by 3 bases and 3 bases, with 12 bases remaining between them. The CDR3 DNA is TGTGCCAGCAGTTATGGCAGGGGGGTCTACGAGCAGTACTTC. This translates into CASSYGRGVYEQYF.

J is TRBJ1-2 and V is TRBV29-1, with a weak D call TRBD1 (5 bases). This CDR3 has 13 amino acids. Per germline, CDR1 SQVTM and CDR2 ANQGSEA. With 7 bases removed from V and 5 bases from J, the gap between germline ends came to 17 bases. The DNA of the CDR3 is TGCAGCGGGCTGGACGGAAAGGGGTATGGCTACACCTTC. Its translation: CSGLDGKGYGYTF. The full variable domain, in which reference TRBV29-1 and TRBJ1-2 provide the parts outside the CDR3, is SAVISQKPSRDICQRGTSLTIQCQVDSQVTMMFWYRQQPGQSLTLIATANQGSEATYESGFVIDKFPISRPNLTFSTLTVSNMSPEDSSIYLCSGLDGKGYGYTFGSGTRLTVV.

The chain carries TRBV14 and TRBJ2-4; weak D call: TRBD2 (5 bases). The germline V gene encodes CDR1 SGHDN and CDR2 FVKESK. The CDR3 spans 12 residues. V lost 3 bases and J lost 9, with 9 bases in between. In DNA, the CDR3 is TGTGCCAGCAGCCATGGGAGTCGCATTCAGTACTTC. This sequence encodes CASSHGSRIQYF.

The chain recombines TRBV10-3 with TRBJ1-3; D not certain. This CDR3 spans 13 amino acids. Germline V CDR1 and CDR2: ENHRY, SYGVKD. The CDR3 protein is CGGRPHSGNTIYF. DNA of the CDR3: TGTGGAGGGCGGCCGCACTCTGGAAACACCATATATTTT.

This clone was picked up one time. The rearrangement joins TRBV27 to TRBJ1-1; maybe TRBD1 (5 bases). The V end was cut by 5 bases, the J end by 1 base, with 8 bases between. The CDR3 is 13 residues long. The V gene's germline CDR1 is MNHEY and CDR2 SMNVEV (reference sequence). The CDR3 nucleotides read TGTGCCAGCAGTCTGGGGCGGAACACTGAAGCTTTCTTT. It translates to CASSLGRNTEAFF.

V and J are TRBV7-9 and TRBJ1-5; 9 bases are shared with TRBD1. The V gene end was trimmed by 4 bases and the J gene end by 3 bases; junction bases not matched to a gene: 7. CDR1 is SEHNR, CDR2 FQNEAQ, per germline (reference sequence). The CDR3 loop spans 16 amino acids. For the CDR3, the DNA is TGTGCCAGCAGCTCCGGACGGACAGGGGTCAATCAGCCCCAGCATTTT. It yields the protein CASSSGRTGVNQPQHF.

V usage is TRBV5-6 and J usage is TRBJ2-7, with TRBD1 matching 7 bases. The CDR3 consists of 12 residues. V lost 3 bases to trimming and J lost 12 bases; unmatched junction nucleotides: 9. Germline-derived CDR1 and CDR2 are SGHDT and YYEEEE. The CDR3 coding sequence is TGTGCCAGCAGCTCACAAGGGGGCGATCGGTACTTC. Translation: CASSSQGGDRYF.

The table lists this clone with a few counts. This chain links TRBV7-2 with TRBJ1-6; TRBD1 is a possible D gene (6 bases). There are 17 residues in the CDR3. Trimming left V 4 bases short and J 9 bases short, with 22 bases between. The germline V gene has CDR1 SGHTA and CDR2 FQGNSA. Here the CDR3 reads CASSSTTRGANASPLHF. The CDR3, as DNA: TGTGCCAGCAGCTCCACGACACGGGGGGCCAATGCTTCACCCCTCCACTTT.

V gene TRBV5-1 combines with J gene TRBJ2-7; D unclear. CDR1 and CDR2 from the germline V gene are SGHRS and YFSETQ. V was cut by 7 bases and J by 0 bases, with 5 bases left in between. The CDR3 has 11 amino acids. This CDR3 is CASHNSYEQYF. CDR3 nucleotides: TGCGCCAGCCACAACTCCTACGAGCAGTACTTC. The full variable domain, in which reference TRBV5-1 and TRBJ2-7 provide the parts outside the CDR3, is KAGVTQTPRYLIKTRGQQVTLSCSPISGHRSVSWYQQTPGQGLQFLFEYFSETQRNKGNFPGRFSGRQFSNSRSEMNVSTLELGDSALYLCASHNSYEQYFGPGTRLTVT.

The V and J genes are TRBV9 and TRBJ1-2, with TRBD1 identical over 10 bases. The CDR3 spans 16 residues. Germline values: CDR1 SGDLS, CDR2 YYNGEE. Germline trimming cut 2 bases from V and 3 bases from J; bases unmatched to any gene: 7. CDR3 coding DNA: TGTGCCAGCAGCGTCAGGACAGGGGGAAGGGACTATGGCTACACCTTC. This sequence encodes CASSVRTGGRDYGYTF.